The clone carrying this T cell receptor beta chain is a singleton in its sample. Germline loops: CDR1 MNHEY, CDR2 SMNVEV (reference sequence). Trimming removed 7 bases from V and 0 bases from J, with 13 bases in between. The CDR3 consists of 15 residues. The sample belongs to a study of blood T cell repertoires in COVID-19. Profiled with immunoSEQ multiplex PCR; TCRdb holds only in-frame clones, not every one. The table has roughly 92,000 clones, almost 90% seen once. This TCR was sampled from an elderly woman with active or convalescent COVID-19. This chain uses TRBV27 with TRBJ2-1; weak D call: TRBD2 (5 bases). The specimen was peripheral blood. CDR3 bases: TGTGCCAGCAAACGTCTAGCCCTCTCCTACAATGAGCAGTTCTTC. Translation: CASKRLALSYNEQFF.